The 3 T cell receptor beta chains reported below all come from one sample, sequenced in a study of beta chain features in type 1 diabetes. General study findings and limits: Shorter TCRB CDR3s, moderately but significantly so, were found in Type 1 diabetes patients in all four CD4+ subsets.

No antigen has been assigned to these receptors. The authors reverse transcribed all of the isolated RNA, so sequencing captured expressed TCRB transcripts. TCRdb keeps only in-frame clones here, not all; method: immunoSEQ multiplex PCR. The data contain about 370,000 clones, over 9% of them singletons. The sample taken for sequencing was central memory CD4+ T cells from blood. The receptors shown here come from a man aged 25-45 years with type 1 diabetes.

This clone was detected only a few times. This sequence joins TRBV27 and TRBJ1-2, with 12 bases identical to TRBD1. The CDR3 covers 15 residues. Trimming at V came to 8 bases and at J to 8 bases, leaving 12 bases not matched to a gene. Germline CDR1 is MNHEY and CDR2 is SMNVEV (reference sequence). The DNA for the CDR3 is TGTGCCAGCTCGCGGTCGGGACAGGGGGCGTTGGGCTACACCTTC. Its translation is CASSRSGQGALGYTF.

This clone was observed a handful of times. This chain joins TRBV7-9 and TRBJ2-7; D unclear. In germline, CDR1 is SEHNR, CDR2 FQNEAQ (reference sequence). This CDR3 is built from 16 residues. V was shortened by 0 bases and J by 4 bases, with 16 bases between the two germline ends. The DNA for the CDR3 is TGTGCCAGCAGCTTAGCGCTGTCAGGCACCTCTTACGAGCAGTACTTC. It yields the protein CASSLALSGTSYEQYF.

The genes are TRBV19 and TRBJ2-7; D may be TRBD1 (6 bases). Looked up from germline, CDR1 is LNHDA and CDR2 is SQIVND (reference sequence). The CDR3 runs 14 residues. With 6 bases removed from V and 3 bases from J, the gap between germline ends came to 15 bases. The CDR3 protein is CASSTRDNHYEQYF. The CDR3 DNA is TGTGCCAGTAGCACCCGGGACAACCACTACGAGCAGTACTTC.